The clone carrying this TCR beta chain was found many times. Its specificity is unknown. Unique molecular identifiers tagged the TCRbeta library. TCRdb independently ran MiXCR on the PCR reads; one entry per CDR3 protein. This table holds tens of thousands of distinct CDR3 sequences, around 18% found once. The record originates from a study of T-cell reconstitution after alpha-beta-depleted transplantation in children. Study-wide points: At one year after transplant, newly produced T cells mostly accounted for T-cell counts and diversity. Alpha-beta T cells present about two months after transplant were reported to originate from several hundred expanded graft clones. Some patients showed high day-60 TCRbeta diversity, which derived from surviving recipient T cells and thymic progenitors.

Looked up from germline, CDR1 is SGHVS and CDR2 is FQNEAQ. J lost 6 bases, V lost 1 base, and 6 bases had no gene match. The CDR3 has 15 residues. The sequences come from PBMCs, mostly from graft donor cells, collected 360 days after TCRalphabeta/CD19-depleted stem cell transplant. This TCR was recovered from a male patient aged 2-15 years who had a stem cell transplant for acute lymphoblastic leukemia, so the T cells may come from the graft donor. The chain links TRBV7-8 to TRBJ2-1; 7 bases line up with TRBD1. The CDR3 sequence is CASSLGSAGGNEQFF. The DNA of the CDR3 is TGTGCCAGCAGCTTAGGGTCGGCAGGGGGCAATGAGCAGTTCTTC.